This entry features one TCR beta chain sequence. The same CDR3 also results from other DNA sequences found in this sample. Germline lookup yields CDR1 KGHSH and CDR2 LQKENI. The CDR3 runs 15 residues. The ends lost 3 bases at V and 0 bases at J; junction bases unmatched: 4. This sample was included in a study of blood T cell repertoires in COVID-19. Study at large: Samples representing acute and convalescent COVID-19 were sourced from the United States, Italy and Spain.

Under the authors' procedure: From reference gene primer amplification, estimates of nucleated cell counts were derived. TCRdb keeps only in-frame clones here, not all; method: immunoSEQ multiplex PCR. That table is the source of V, J and clone size, and D and trimming were worked out from the DNA. The sample shows under 200,000 clones, about 80% of them seen only once. The sample comprised peripheral blood. V gene TRBV18 combines with J gene TRBJ2-7; 8 bases align to TRBD1. The receptor's source is a man between 65 and 79 years old with active or convalescent COVID-19. Written as DNA, the CDR3 is TGTGCCAGCTCACCCAGACAGGGGAGCTCCTACGAGCAGTACTTC. Its protein product is CASSPRQGSSYEQYF.